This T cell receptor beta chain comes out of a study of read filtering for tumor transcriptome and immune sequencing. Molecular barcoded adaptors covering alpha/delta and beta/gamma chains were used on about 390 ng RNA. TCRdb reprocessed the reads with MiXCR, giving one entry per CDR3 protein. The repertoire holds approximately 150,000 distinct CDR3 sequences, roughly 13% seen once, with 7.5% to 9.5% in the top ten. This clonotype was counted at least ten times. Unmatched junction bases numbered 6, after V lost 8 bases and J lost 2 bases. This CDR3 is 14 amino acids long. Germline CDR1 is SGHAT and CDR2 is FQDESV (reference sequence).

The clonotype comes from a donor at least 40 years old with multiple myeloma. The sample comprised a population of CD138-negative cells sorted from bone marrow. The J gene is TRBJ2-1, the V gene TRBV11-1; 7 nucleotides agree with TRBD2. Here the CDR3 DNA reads TGTGCCAGCGGGGGGGTCGCTACCTACAATGAGCAGTTCTTC. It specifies CASGGVATYNEQFF.